This TCR beta chain was identified in a study of T-cell reconstitution after alpha-beta-depleted transplantation in children. This clonotype was detected ten times or more. This CDR3 is 17 amino acids long. The V segment lost 5 bases and the J segment 2 bases; nucleotides outside the gene matches: 9. Unique molecular identifiers were built into the TCRbeta library. Each CDR3 protein gets one entry after TCRdb re-called the PCR reads with MiXCR. This table holds around 140,000 distinct CDR3 sequences, roughly 9% found once. The sample consisted of PBMCs, mostly from graft donor cells, taken 180 days after TCRalphabeta/CD19-depleted stem cell transplant. This TCR was recovered from a female patient aged 2 to 10 who had a stem cell transplant for congenital amegakaryocytic thrombocytopenia, so the T cells may come from the graft donor. The rearrangement joins TRBV12-3 or TRBV12-4 to TRBJ2-3; 11 nucleotides agree with TRBD2. The chain's CDR3 is CASSPHGSGRDTDTQYF. The CDR3 DNA reads as TGTGCCAGCAGTCCCCATGGTAGCGGGAGGGACACAGATACGCAGTATTTT.